The next 9 T cell receptor beta chains were all read from a single sample in a study of T cell responses to AZD1222 COVID-19 vaccine. The table came from immunoSEQ multiplex PCR; TCRdb's copy has only in-frame clones and leaves some out. Of 95,000 to 100,000 clones listed, almost 90% were seen once; the top ten hold 16%. The sample in question was peripheral blood, obtained 28 days after the second AZD1222 dose. Every receptor here comes from an adult who received the AZD1222 COVID-19 vaccine.

The CDR3 region is CATRLGWSNQPQHF. The CDR3 DNA is TGTGCCACCAGATTGGGCTGGAGCAATCAGCCCCAGCATTTT. This chain connects TRBV6-5 to TRBJ1-5, with D unclear. CDR1 and CDR2 from the germline V gene are MNHEY and SVGAGI. This CDR3 is built from 14 residues. Between the trimmed V and J ends, which lost 10 bases and 1 base, there was a span of 14 bases.

The chain uses TRBV12-3 or TRBV12-4 and TRBJ2-7; D could derive from TRBD1 or TRBD2 (5 bases each). Trimming stripped 3 bases from V and 2 bases from J, with 5 bases between. The CDR3 covers 12 residues. The CDR3 reads CASSLGAYEQYF. The CDR3 DNA reads as TGTGCCAGCAGTTTGGGGGCCTACGAGCAGTACTTC.

This clone appeared a few times. The chain recombines TRBV15 with TRBJ2-2; 13 bases fit TRBD2. V lost 0 bases to trimming and J lost 6 bases; unmatched junction nucleotides: 7. CDR1 and CDR2 (germline): LNHNV, YYDKDF (reference sequence). This CDR3 comprises 18 residues. The CDR3 protein is CATSRDGTSGTRAGELFF. The CDR3 DNA is TGTGCCACCAGCAGAGATGGGACTAGCGGGACTCGGGCCGGGGAGCTGTTTTTT.

This chain connects TRBV23-1 to TRBJ1-2, with 10 nucleotides matching TRBD1. TRBV23-1 is an open reading frame, and its role is uncertain. This CDR3 is built from 16 residues. The V and J ends lost 6 bases and 1 base, in that order; junction bases with no gene match: 8. CDR3 bases: TGCGCCAGCAGATACACGAGGACAGGGGGTAACTATGGCTACACCTTC. Translation: CASRYTRTGGNYGYTF.

The gene calls are TRBV11-2 and TRBJ2-7; D is tentatively TRBD1 or TRBD2 (7 bases each). V gave up 4 bases and J gave up 3 bases, with 16 bases separating them. CDR1 and CDR2 (germline): SGHAT, FQNNGV. The CDR3 extends over 15 amino acids. CDR3 in DNA: TGTGCCAGCAGCTCACCGGTCAGGGGGGGCTACGAGCAGTACTTC. Its translation: CASSSPVRGGYEQYF.

This chain joins TRBV10-1 and TRBJ2-3; TRBD1 matches 10 bases. The trim removed 4 bases at V and 4 bases at J, leaving 5 bases unmatched. Germline assignment: CDR1 WNHNN and CDR2 SYGVQD (reference sequence). The CDR3 contains 15 residues. Here the CDR3 reads CASSAGTGEADTQYF. Here the CDR3 DNA reads TGCGCCAGCAGTGCGGGGACAGGGGAGGCAGATACGCAGTATTTT.

The chain recombines TRBV19 with TRBJ2-3, with D perhaps being TRBD1 or TRBD2 (5 bases each). The germline V and J ends were trimmed by 5 bases and 1 base, with 13 bases remaining between them. The CDR3 has 15 residues. The V gene's germline CDR1 is LNHDA and CDR2 SQIVND (reference sequence). The CDR3 coding sequence is TGTGCCAGTAGTCAACCGGGACCCCGCACAGATACGCAGTATTTT. It is translated as CASSQPGPRTDTQYF.

The V call is TRBV5-1, the J call TRBJ1-5; TRBD1 might be the D (5 bases). The V and J ends lost 4 bases and 0 bases respectively, with 11 bases between them. Germline V gives CDR1 SGHRS, CDR2 YFSETQ. This CDR3 is 15 amino acids long. The CDR3 DNA follows: TGCGCCAGCAGCCCCTGGGGGGGTAGCAATCAGCCCCAGCATTTT. Amino acids: CASSPWGGSNQPQHF.

V and J are TRBV12-3 or TRBV12-4 and TRBJ1-1; D is ambiguous. This CDR3 has 13 amino acids. Between the trimmed V and J ends, which lost 10 bases and 3 bases, there was a span of 15 bases. The CDR3 loop reads CATRRTQDTEAFF. The CDR3 nucleotides are TGTGCCACCAGGAGGACCCAGGACACTGAAGCTTTCTTT.